This T cell receptor (beta chain) derives from a study of OX40 agonist ivuxolimab in advanced cancers. Looking at the study overall: Patients receiving dose escalation had hepatocellular carcinoma, melanoma, renal cell or head and neck cancer.

This CDR3 has 16 amino acids. Trimming pared 1 base from V and 3 bases from J, leaving 15 bases between. From germline, CDR1 is SEHNR and CDR2 FQNEAQ (reference sequence). Data came from immunoSEQ multiplex PCR; TCRdb stores just in-frame clones and leaves some out. The data show roughly 35,000 clones, almost 85% seen once. The chain couples TRBV7-9 to TRBJ1-1; a weak D match, TRBD1 (5 bases). The specimen was CD4+ or CD8+ T cells sorted from blood, collected in a trial of the OX40 agonist ivuxolimab. This clonotype originated in an adult with an advanced solid tumor such as melanoma, head and neck, liver or kidney cancer. The DNA of the CDR3 is TGTGCCAGCAGCTTAGAGGGGCGAGTTCGGGACACTGAAGCTTTCTTT. Protein product: CASSLEGRVRDTEAFF.